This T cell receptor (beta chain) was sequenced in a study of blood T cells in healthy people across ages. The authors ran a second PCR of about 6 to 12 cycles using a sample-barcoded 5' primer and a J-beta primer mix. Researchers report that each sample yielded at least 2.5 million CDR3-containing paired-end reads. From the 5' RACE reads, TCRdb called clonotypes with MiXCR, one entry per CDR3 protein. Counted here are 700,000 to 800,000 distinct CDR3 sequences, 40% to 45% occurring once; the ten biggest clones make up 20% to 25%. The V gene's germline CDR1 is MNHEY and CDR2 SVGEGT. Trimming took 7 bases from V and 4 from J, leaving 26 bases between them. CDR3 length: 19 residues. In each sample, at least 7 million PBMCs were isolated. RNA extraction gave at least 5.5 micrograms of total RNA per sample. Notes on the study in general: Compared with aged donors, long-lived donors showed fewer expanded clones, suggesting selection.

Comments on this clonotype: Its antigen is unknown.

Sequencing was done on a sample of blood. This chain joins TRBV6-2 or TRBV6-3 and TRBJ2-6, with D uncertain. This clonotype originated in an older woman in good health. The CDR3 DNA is TGTGCCAGCACCTCCTTGCGAGGAACAACGCGCACCGGGGCCAACGTCCTGACTTTC. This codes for CASTSLRGTTRTGANVLTF.